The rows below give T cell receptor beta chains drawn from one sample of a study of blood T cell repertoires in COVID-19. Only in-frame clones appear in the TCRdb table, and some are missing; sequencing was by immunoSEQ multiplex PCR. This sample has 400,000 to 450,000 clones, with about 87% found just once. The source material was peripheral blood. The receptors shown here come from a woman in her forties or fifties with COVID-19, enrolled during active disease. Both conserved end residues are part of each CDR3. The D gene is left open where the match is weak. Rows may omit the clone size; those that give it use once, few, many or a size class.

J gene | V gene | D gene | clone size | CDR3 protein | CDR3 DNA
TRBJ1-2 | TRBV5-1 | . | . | CASTREGGSPYGYTF | TGCGCCAGCACCCGCGAGGGTGGGTCCCCCTATGGCTACACCTTC
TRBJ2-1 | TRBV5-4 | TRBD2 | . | CASSSGGGQGEQFF | TGTGCCAGCAGCTCAGGCGGGGGGCAGGGTGAGCAGTTCTTC
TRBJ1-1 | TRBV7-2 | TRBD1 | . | CASSPHRGRVAFF | TGTGCCAGCAGCCCGCACAGGGGGCGGGTCGCTTTCTTT
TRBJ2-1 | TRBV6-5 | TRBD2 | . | CASSFSGTSGIGEQFF | TGTGCCAGCAGTTTTTCCGGGACTAGCGGGATAGGGGAGCAGTTCTTC
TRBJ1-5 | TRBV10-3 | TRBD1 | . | CAIGGTGNQPQHF | TGTGCCATCGGCGGGACAGGCAATCAGCCCCAGCATTTT
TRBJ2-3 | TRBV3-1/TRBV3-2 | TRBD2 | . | CASSLLRGGTDTQYF | TGTGCCAGCAGCCTCTTGCGGGGGGGCACAGATACGCAGTATTTT
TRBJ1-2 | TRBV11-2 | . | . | CASSQEGVGYTF | TGTGCCAGCAGCCAAGAAGGGGTTGGCTACACCTTC
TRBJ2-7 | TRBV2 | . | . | CASRPLSYEQYF | TGTGCCAGCAGACCCCTGAGCTACGAGCAGTACTTC
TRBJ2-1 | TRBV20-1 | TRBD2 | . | CSASSASLSGGSYNEQFF | TGCAGTGCTAGTTCCGCTTCCCTTAGCGGGGGTTCCTACAATGAGCAGTTCTTC
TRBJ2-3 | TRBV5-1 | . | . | CASRQEITDTQYF | TGCGCCAGCAGACAGGAGATCACAGATACGCAGTATTTT
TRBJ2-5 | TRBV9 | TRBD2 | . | CASSAQTSGSSRETQYF | TGTGCCAGCAGCGCCCAGACTAGCGGGTCTTCCAGGGAGACCCAGTACTTC
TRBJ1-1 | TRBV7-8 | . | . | CASSLGGEGAGTEAFF | TGTGCCAGCAGCTTGGGGGGGGAAGGGGCGGGAACTGAAGCTTTCTTT
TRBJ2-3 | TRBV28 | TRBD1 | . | CASSSTGVSTDTQYF | TGTGCCAGCAGTTCAACAGGGGTTAGCACAGATACGCAGTATTTT
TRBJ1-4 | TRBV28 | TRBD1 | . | CASSLTGDEKLFF | TGTGCCAGCAGTCTGACAGGGGATGAAAAACTGTTTTTT
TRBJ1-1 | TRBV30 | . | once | CAWSLGTEAFF | TGTGCCTGGAGTCTCGGCACTGAAGCTTTCTTT
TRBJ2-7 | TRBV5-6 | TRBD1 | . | CASSPTGDEQYF | TGTGCCAGCAGTCCCACAGGGGACGAGCAGTACTTC
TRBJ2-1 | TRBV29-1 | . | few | CSVQGVSKNEQFF | TGCAGCGTCCAGGGTGTTTCTAAGAATGAGCAGTTCTTC
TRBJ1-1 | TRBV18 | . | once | CASSPVGGNTEAFF | TGTGCCAGCTCACCAGTGGGGGGGAACACTGAAGCTTTCTTT
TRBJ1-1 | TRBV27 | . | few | CASSLGSLDKTEAFF | TGTGCCAGCAGTTTAGGGTCCCTGGACAAAACTGAAGCTTTCTTT
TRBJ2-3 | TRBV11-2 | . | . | CASSLLELSGDTQYF | TGTGCCAGCAGCTTATTGGAACTATCTGGAGATACGCAGTATTTT
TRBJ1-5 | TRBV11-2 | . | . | CASSFSRQVNQPQHF | TGTGCCAGCAGCTTTTCTAGACAGGTCAATCAGCCCCAGCATTTT
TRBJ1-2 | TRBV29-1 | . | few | CSVEVGGGYGYTF | TGCAGCGTTGAAGTCGGGGGGGGTTATGGCTACACCTTC
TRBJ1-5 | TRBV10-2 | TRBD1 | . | CASRGTGNQPQHF | TGCGCCAGCAGAGGGACAGGGAATCAGCCCCAGCATTTT
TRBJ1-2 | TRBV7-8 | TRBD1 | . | CASSTIPQGAHLSYTF | TGTGCCAGCAGCACAATACCACAGGGGGCCCACTTGAGCTACACCTTC
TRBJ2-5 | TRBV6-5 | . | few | CASRPTSFQETQYF | TGTGCCAGCAGACCTACTAGCTTCCAAGAGACCCAGTACTTC
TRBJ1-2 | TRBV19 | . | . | CASSPRTADGYTF | TGTGCCAGTAGTCCCCGGACAGCTGATGGCTACACCTTC
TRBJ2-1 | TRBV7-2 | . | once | CASSLWVRRQGLNEQFF | TGTGCCAGCAGCTTATGGGTCCGGAGGCAGGGGTTGAATGAGCAGTTCTTC
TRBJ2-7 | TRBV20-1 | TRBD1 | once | CSARTGDEQYF | TGCAGTGCCCGGACAGGGGATGAGCAGTACTTC